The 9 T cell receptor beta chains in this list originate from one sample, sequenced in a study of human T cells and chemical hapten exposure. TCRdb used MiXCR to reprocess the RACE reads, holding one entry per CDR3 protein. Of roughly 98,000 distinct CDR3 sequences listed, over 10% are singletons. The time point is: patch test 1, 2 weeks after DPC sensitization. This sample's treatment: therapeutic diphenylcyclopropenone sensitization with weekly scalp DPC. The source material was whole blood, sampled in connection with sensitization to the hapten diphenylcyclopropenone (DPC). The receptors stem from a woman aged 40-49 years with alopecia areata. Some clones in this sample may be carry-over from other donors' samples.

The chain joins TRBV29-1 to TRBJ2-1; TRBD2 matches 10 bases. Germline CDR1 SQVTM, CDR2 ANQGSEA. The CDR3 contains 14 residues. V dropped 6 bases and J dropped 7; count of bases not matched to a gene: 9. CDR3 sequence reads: CSVRGLAAMNEQFF. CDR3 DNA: TGCAGCGTCCGAGGACTAGCGGCTATGAATGAGCAGTTCTTC.

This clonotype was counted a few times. CDR3 sequence reads: CASSQDPWGEQFF. The CDR3 coding sequence is TGCGCCAGCAGCCAAGATCCTTGGGGAGAGCAGTTCTTC. The chain carries TRBV4-1 and TRBJ2-1; D gene ambiguous. The germline V and J ends were trimmed by 0 bases and 10 bases, with 10 bases remaining between them. CDR3 length equals 13 residues. The germline V gene has CDR1 MGHRA and CDR2 YSYEKL.

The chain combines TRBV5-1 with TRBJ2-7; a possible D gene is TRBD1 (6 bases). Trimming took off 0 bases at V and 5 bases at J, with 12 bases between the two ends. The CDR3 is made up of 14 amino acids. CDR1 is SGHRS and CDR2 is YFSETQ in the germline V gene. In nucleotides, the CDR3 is TGCGCCAGCAGCTTGGGTTGGGCAGGGGACGAGCAGTACTTC. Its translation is CASSLGWAGDEQYF.

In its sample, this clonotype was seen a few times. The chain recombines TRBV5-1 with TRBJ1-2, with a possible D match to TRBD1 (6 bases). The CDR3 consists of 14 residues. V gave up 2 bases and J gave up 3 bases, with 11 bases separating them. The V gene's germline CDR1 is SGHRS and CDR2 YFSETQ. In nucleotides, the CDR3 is TGCGCCAGCAGCTTACCGGGACAACACTATGGCTACACCTTC. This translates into CASSLPGQHYGYTF.

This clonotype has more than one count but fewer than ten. The CDR3 loop is CASSLGSGVFYEQYF. The CDR3 nucleotides read TGTGCCAGCAGCTTAGGTAGCGGGGTCTTTTACGAGCAGTACTTC. The rearrangement joins TRBV7-9 to TRBJ2-7; 8 positions match TRBD2. Germline V gives CDR1 SEHNR, CDR2 FQNEAQ (reference sequence). CDR3 length equals 15 residues. Trimming removed 1 base from V and 4 bases from J; junction bases left unmatched: 6.

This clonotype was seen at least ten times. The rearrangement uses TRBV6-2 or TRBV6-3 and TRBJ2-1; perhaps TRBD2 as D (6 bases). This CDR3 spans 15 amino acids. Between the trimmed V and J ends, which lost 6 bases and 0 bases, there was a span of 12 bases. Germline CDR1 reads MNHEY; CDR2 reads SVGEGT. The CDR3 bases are TGTGCCAGCAGCCCGGGACTCAGCTCCTACAATGAGCAGTTCTTC. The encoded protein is CASSPGLSSYNEQFF.

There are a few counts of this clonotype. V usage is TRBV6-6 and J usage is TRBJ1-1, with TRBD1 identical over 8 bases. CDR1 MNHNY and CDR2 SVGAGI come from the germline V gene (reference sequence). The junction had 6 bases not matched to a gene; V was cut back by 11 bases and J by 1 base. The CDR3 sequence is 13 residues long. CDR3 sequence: CAGTTGENTEAFF. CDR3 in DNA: TGTGCCGGGACGACAGGGGAGAACACTGAAGCTTTCTTT.

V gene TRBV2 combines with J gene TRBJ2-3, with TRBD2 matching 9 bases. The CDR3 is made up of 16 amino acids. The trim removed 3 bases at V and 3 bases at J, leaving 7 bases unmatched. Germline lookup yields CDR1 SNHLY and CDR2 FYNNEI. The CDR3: CASSEQPSGKTDTQYF. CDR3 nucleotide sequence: TGTGCCAGCAGTGAGCAGCCTAGCGGGAAGACAGATACGCAGTATTTT. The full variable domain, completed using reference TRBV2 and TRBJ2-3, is EPEVTQTPSHQVTQMGQEVILRCVPISNHLYFYWYRQILGQKVEFLVSFYNNEISEKSEIFDDQFSVERPDGSNFTLKIRSTKLEDSAMYFCASSEQPSGKTDTQYFGPGTRLTVL.

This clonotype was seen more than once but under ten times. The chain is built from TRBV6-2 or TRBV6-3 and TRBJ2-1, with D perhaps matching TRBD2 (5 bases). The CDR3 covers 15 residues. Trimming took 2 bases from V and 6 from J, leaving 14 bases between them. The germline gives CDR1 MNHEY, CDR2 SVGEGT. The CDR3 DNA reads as TGTGCCAGCAGTTACGGGCTAGTCGGAGGCAATGAGCAGTTCTTC. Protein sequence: CASSYGLVGGNEQFF.